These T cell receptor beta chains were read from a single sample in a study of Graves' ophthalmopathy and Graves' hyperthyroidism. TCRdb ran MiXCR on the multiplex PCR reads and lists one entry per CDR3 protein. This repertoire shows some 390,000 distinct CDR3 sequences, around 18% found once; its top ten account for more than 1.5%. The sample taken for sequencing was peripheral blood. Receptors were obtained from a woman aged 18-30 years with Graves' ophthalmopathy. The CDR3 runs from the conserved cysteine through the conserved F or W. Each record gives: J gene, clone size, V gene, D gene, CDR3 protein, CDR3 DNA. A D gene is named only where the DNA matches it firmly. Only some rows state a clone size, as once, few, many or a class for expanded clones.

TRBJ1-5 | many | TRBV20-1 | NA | CSAMEGSNQPQHF | TGCAGTGCTATGGAGGGTAGCAATCAGCCCCAGCATTTT
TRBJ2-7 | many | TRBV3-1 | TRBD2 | CASSQDPAGASYEQYF | TGTGCCAGCAGCCAAGATCCAGCGGGGGCCTCCTACGAGCAGTACTTC
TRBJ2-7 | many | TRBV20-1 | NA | CSAPGTSNYEQYF | TGCAGTGCTCCAGGGACATCCAACTACGAGCAGTACTTC
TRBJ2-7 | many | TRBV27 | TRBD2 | CASNLGRGPSYEQYF | TGTGCCAGCAACTTAGGGAGGGGTCCATCCTACGAGCAGTACTTC
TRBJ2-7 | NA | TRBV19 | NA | CASCPGGGYEQYF | TGTGCCAGCTGCCCCGGAGGAGGCTACGAGCAGTACTTC
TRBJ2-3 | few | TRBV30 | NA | CAWSRRGLSTDTQYF | TGTGCCTGGAGTCGCAGGGGACTTAGCACAGATACGCAGTATTTT
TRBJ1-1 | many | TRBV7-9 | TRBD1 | CASSVRDSKEAFF | TGTGCCAGCAGCGTCAGGGACAGCAAGGAAGCTTTCTTT
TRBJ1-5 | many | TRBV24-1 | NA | CATSDLRDRENNQPQHF | TGTGCCACCAGTGATTTACGGGACCGAGAAAATAATCAGCCCCAGCATTTT
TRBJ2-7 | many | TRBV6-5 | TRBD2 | CASSYSLAGGYEQYF | TGTGCCAGCAGTTACTCCCTAGCGGGGGGCTACGAGCAGTACTTC
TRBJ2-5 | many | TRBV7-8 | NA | CASGPSHQETQYF | TGTGCCAGCGGACCGTCGCACCAAGAGACCCAGTACTTC
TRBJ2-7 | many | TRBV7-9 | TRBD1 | CASSGRDRVPYEQYF | TGTGCCAGCAGCGGCCGGGACAGAGTCCCCTACGAGCAGTACTTC
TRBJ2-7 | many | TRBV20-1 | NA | CSARDGLF | TGCAGTGCGCGGGACGGCCTTTTC
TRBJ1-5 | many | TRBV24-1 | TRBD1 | CATSDLTGGNSNQPQHF | TGTGCCACCAGTGATTTGACAGGGGGCAATAGCAATCAGCCCCAGCATTTT
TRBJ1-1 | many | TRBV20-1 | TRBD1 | CSAQRTGLNTEAFF | TGCAGTGCTCAAAGGACAGGGTTAAACACTGAAGCTTTCTTT
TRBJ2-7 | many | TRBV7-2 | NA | CASSLSVFGELEQYF | TGTGCCAGCAGCTTGTCGGTCTTTGGGGAGTTAGAGCAGTACTTC
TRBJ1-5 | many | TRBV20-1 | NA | CSARASAQPQHF | TGCAGTGCTAGGGCCTCCGCGCAGCCCCAGCATTTT
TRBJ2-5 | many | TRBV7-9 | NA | CASSSYGLFDRETQYF | TGTGCCAGCAGCTCATACGGACTCTTCGACCGAGAGACCCAGTACTTC
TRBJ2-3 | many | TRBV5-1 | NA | CASRGQDTDTQYF | TGCGCCAGCAGGGGTCAGGACACAGATACGCAGTATTTT
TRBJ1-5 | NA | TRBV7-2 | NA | CASSLIAGGNQPHHF | TGTGCCAGCAGCTTAATAGCTGGGGGCAATCAGCCCCATCATTTT
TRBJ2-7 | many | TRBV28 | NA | CASSSITVPSSYEQYF | TGTGCCAGCAGTTCAATTACAGTGCCAAGCTCCTACGAGCAGTACTTC
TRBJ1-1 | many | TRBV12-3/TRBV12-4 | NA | CASIPQGDKEAFF | TGTGCCAGCATCCCTCAAGGGGACAAAGAAGCTTTCTTT
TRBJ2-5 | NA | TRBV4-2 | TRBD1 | CASSQEDRGETQYF | TGTGCCAGCAGCCAGGAGGACAGGGGAGAGACCCAGTACTTC
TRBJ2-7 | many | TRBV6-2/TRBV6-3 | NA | CACGGEGYEQYF | TGTGCCTGTGGGGGAGAGGGCTACGAGCAGTACTTC
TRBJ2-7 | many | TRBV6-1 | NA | CASSLSGLSSYEQYF | TGTGCCAGCAGCCTCTCGGGACTCAGCTCCTACGAGCAGTACTTC
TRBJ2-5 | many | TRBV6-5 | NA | CASSYSGSQETQYF | TGTGCCAGCAGTTACTCCGGCAGCCAAGAGACCCAGTACTTC
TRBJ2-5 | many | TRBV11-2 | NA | CASSVTGETQYF | TGTGCCAGCAGCGTTACGGGAGAGACCCAGTACTTC
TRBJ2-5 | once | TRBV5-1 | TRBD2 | CASSLVLAGQQETQYF | TGCGCCAGCAGCTTGGTCCTAGCGGGGCAACAAGAGACCCAGTACTTC
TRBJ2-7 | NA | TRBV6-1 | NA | CASSERQASYSYEQYF | TGTGCCAGCAGTGAAAGACAGGCCTCCTACTCCTACGAGCAGTACTTC
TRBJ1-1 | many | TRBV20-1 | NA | CSARDPSRIGVGPTRGTEAFF | TGCAGTGCTAGAGATCCAAGTCGTATCGGCGTGGGACCCACTAGAGGAACTGAAGCTTTCTTT
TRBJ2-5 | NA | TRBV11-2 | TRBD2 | CASSPQLLRRREGRETQYF | TGTGCCAGCAGCCCGCAACTGCTGAGGCGACGGGAGGGCCGGGAGACCCAGTACTTC
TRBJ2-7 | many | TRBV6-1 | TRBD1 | CAEGDSLYEQYF | TGTGCTGAAGGGGACAGCCTCTACGAGCAGTACTTC
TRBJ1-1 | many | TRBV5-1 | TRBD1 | CASSLDRGTGTEAFF | TGCGCCAGCAGCTTGGACAGGGGTACTGGCACTGAAGCTTTCTTT
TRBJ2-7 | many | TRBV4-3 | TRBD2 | CASSPGLAAYEQYF | TGTGCCAGTAGTCCTGGACTAGCGGCCTACGAGCAGTACTTC
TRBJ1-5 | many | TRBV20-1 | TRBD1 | CSAGPGQINQPQHF | TGCAGTGCCGGACCGGGACAGATCAATCAGCCCCAGCATTTT
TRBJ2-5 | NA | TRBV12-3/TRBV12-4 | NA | CASSLGLQQLRVGQYF | TGTGCCAGCAGTTTAGGGCTACAGCAATTACGGGTAGGCCAGTACTTC
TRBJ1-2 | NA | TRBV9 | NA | CASSASNYGYTF | TGTGCCAGCAGCGCTTCTAACTATGGCTACACCTTC
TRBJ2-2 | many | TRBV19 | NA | CASSMLQGDTGELFF | TGTGCCAGTAGTATGTTACAGGGAGACACCGGGGAGCTGTTTTTT
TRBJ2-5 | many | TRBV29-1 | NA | CSGGGETQYF | TGCAGCGGGGGAGGCGAGACCCAGTACTTC
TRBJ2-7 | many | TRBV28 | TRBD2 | CASRWGGAYEQYF | TGTGCCAGCAGGTGGGGGGGTGCCTACGAGCAGTACTTC
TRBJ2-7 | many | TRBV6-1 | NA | CASSEFPGLSSYEQYF | TGTGCCAGCAGTGAATTCCCAGGGCTAAGCTCCTACGAGCAGTACTTC
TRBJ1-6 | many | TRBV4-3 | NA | CASSPGTGNNSPLHF | TGCGCCAGCAGCCCGGGGACGGGAAATAATTCACCCCTCCACTTT
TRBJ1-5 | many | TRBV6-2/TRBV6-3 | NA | CASSSPGDSNQPQHF | TGTGCCAGCAGTTCGCCAGGTGATAGCAATCAGCCCCAGCATTTT
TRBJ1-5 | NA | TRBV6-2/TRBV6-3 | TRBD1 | CASRNYRDRDSNQPQHF | TGTGCCAGCAGAAACTACCGGGACAGGGACTCCAATCAGCCCCAGCATTTT
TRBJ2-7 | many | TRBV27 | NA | CASSLAPDGSYEQYF | TGTGCCAGCAGTTTAGCCCCCGACGGGTCCTACGAGCAGTACTTC
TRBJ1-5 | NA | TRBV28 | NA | CASSFGGMGNQPQHF | TGTGCCAGCAGTTTCGGGGGCATGGGCAATCAGCCCCAGCATTTT
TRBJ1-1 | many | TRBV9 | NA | CASSVATGTPTDTEAFF | TGTGCCAGCAGCGTAGCTACAGGGACCCCAACGGACACTGAAGCTTTCTTT
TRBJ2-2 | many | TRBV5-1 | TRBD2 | CASSEREDNGELFF | TGCGCCAGCAGCGAGCGGGAGGATAACGGGGAGCTGTTTTTT
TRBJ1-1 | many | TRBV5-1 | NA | CASSLRPQQAANTEAFF | TGCGCCAGCAGCTTGCGGCCTCAACAGGCCGCGAACACTGAAGCTTTCTTT
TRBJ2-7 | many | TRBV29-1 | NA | CSVEKVASSYEQYF | TGCAGCGTTGAAAAGGTTGCCAGCTCCTACGAGCAGTACTTC
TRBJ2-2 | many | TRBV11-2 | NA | CASSSYRVTGELFF | TGTGCCAGCAGCTCCTACAGGGTCACCGGGGAGCTGTTTTTT
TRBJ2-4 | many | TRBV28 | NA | CASSPDPMEGTNPAKNIQYF | TGTGCCAGCAGTCCTGATCCCATGGAAGGAACCAATCCGGCCAAAAACATTCAGTACTTC
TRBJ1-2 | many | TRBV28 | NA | CASSPRVSWRRVYGYTF | TGTGCCAGCAGTCCCCGCGTTAGTTGGAGAAGGGTTTACGGCTACACCTTC
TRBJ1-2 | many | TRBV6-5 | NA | CASSSGDGYTF | TGTGCCAGCAGTTCAGGGGATGGCTACACCTTC
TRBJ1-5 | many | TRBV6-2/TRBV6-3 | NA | CASSRGAWQPQHF | TGTGCCAGCAGTCGAGGGGCGTGGCAGCCCCAGCATTTT